Listed below are T cell receptor beta chains from one sample, sequenced in a study of blood T cells in healthy people across ages. MiXCR, applied by TCRdb to the 5' RACE reads, yields one record per CDR3 protein. The table has roughly 1,000,000 distinct CDR3 sequences, approximately 25% seen once; the top ten hold less than 0.75%. These data are also associated with another study on T cells of mothers and their children.

The sample taken for sequencing was blood. These receptors came from a girl under 10 years old in good health. Both conserved end residues are part of each CDR3. D genes are given only for firm matches. A clone size is listed for some rows: how often the clone was seen (once, few, many), or a class if it is expanded.

d_gene,j_gene,v_gene,abundance,CDR3nt,CDR3aa
-,TRBJ2-6,TRBV5-5,-,TGTGCCAGCACCCCAGGGTCGGGGGCCAACGTCCTGACTTTC,CASTPGSGANVLTF
-,TRBJ1-4,TRBV20-1,-,TGCAGTGCCCGGGACGTGACAGAAAAACTGTTTTTT,CSARDVTEKLFF
TRBD2,TRBJ2-5,TRBV20-1,-,TGCAGTGCTCTTCTGGTCAGTAGCGGGGGCCAAGAGACCCAGTACTTC,CSALLVSSGGQETQYF
-,TRBJ1-5,TRBV28,few,TGTGCCAGCAGTTTAGGTGATCGTTTTTATCAGCCCCAGCATTTT,CASSLGDRFYQPQHF
-,TRBJ2-2,TRBV4-2,few,TGTGCCAGCAGCCCCCAACATTGGCTTGGGCTGTTTTTT,CASSPQHWLGLFF
-,TRBJ1-2,TRBV6-5,few,TGTGCCAGCAGTTACTCTCGCGGTGGTGGCTCTGGCTACACCTTC,CASSYSRGGGSGYTF
-,TRBJ1-1,TRBV28,few,TGTGCCAGCAGTCCGGGACAAGAGAACACTGAAGCTTTCTTT,CASSPGQENTEAFF
TRBD2,TRBJ2-7,TRBV20-1,few,TGCAGTGCCTTAGCGGGAGGGATCTACGAGCAGTACTTC,CSALAGGIYEQYF
-,TRBJ2-1,TRBV11-1,-,TGTGCCAGCAGCTTCGCGGAACCCACGAGCTCCTACAATGAGCAGTTCTTC,CASSFAEPTSSYNEQFF
TRBD2,TRBJ2-3,TRBV9,few,TGTGCCAGCAGCGGTAGCGGGAGTGAGGATACGCGGTATTTT,CASSGSGSEDTRYF
TRBD1,TRBJ2-7,TRBV4-3,-,TGCGCCAGCAGCCAAGCCCTCCGGGACAGGGCCTTCCACGAGCAGTACTTC,CASSQALRDRAFHEQYF
-,TRBJ1-1,TRBV5-1,few,TGCGCCAGCAGCTTAGAAGGGGACGCGAACACTGAAGCTTTCTTT,CASSLEGDANTEAFF
-,TRBJ2-4,TRBV7-9,-,TGTGCCAGCAGCTTACAGAGGACCGTAGCCAAAAACATTCAGTACTTC,CASSLQRTVAKNIQYF
-,TRBJ1-1,TRBV28,-,TGTGCCAGCAAAGTGATGAACACTGAAGCTTTCTTT,CASKVMNTEAFF
-,TRBJ1-2,TRBV5-5,-,TGTGCCAGCAGCTTTTCGCGTAGTGACTATGGCTACACCTTC,CASSFSRSDYGYTF
-,TRBJ1-1,TRBV29-1,-,TGCAGCGTTGAAGGTGGGCTTACCACTGAAGCTTTCTTT,CSVEGGLTTEAFF
-,TRBJ2-3,TRBV6-1,few,TGTGCCAGCACTTACAGGTCTGACACAGATACGCAGTATTTT,CASTYRSDTDTQYF
-,TRBJ1-1,TRBV12-3/TRBV12-4,-,TGTGCCAGCAGCTCCTCACAGAACACTGAAGCTTTCTTT,CASSSSQNTEAFF
TRBD2,TRBJ2-5,TRBV7-9,few,TGTGCCAGCAGCCAGGAAAGCGGGGCACTCAACTTC,CASSQESGALNF
-,TRBJ1-2,TRBV12-3/TRBV12-4,-,TGTGCCAGCTACGCCTCTGAGGAGGTCCCGAATGGCTACACCTTC,CASYASEEVPNGYTF
-,TRBJ2-7,TRBV2,-,TGTGCCAGCAGTGTATCGGGGAGTCAATCCTACGAGCAGTACTTC,CASSVSGSQSYEQYF
TRBD2,TRBJ2-7,TRBV28,-,TGTGCCAGCAGTCTAGGGACCGGGACTAGCGGTTACGAGCAGTACTTC,CASSLGTGTSGYEQYF
-,TRBJ1-6,TRBV7-9,-,TGTGCCAGCAGCTTAAATGAGGGACCCCATTCACCCCTCCACTTT,CASSLNEGPHSPLHF
-,TRBJ2-4,TRBV28,-,TGTGCCAGCAAAGTCGGTCGGGGTCGGGACATTCAGTACTTC,CASKVGRGRDIQYF
TRBD2,TRBJ2-5,TRBV14,few,TGTGCCAGCAGCCTGGCTCTAGCGGACGAACCTGAAGAGACCCAGTACTTC,CASSLALADEPEETQYF
-,TRBJ2-3,TRBV7-9,-,TGTGCCAGCAGCCCGACGGCCACAGATACGCAGTATTTT,CASSPTATDTQYF
-,TRBJ2-2,TRBV29-1,many,TGCAGCGTGTACACCGGGGAGCTGTTTTTT,CSVYTGELFF
-,TRBJ2-5,TRBV7-2,few,TGTGCCAGCAGCCCCGGACAGCCACTTAGGGAGACCCAGTACTTC,CASSPGQPLRETQYF
TRBD1,TRBJ2-7,TRBV14,-,TGTGCCAGCAGCCCCGGGACAGAACTTATGCTAGACTCCTACGAGCAGTACTTC,CASSPGTELMLDSYEQYF
TRBD2,TRBJ2-7,TRBV9,-,TGTGCCAGCAGCGTCTTTGGCGGGAGGCCCACCTACGAGCAGTACTTC,CASSVFGGRPTYEQYF
-,TRBJ2-5,TRBV7-2,few,TGTGCCAGCAGCCCTACTATCAACCAGGGGGAGACCCAGTACTTC,CASSPTINQGETQYF
-,TRBJ2-3,TRBV20-1,-,TGCAGTGCTAGTCTGGGGGGAGATACGCAGTATTTT,CSASLGGDTQYF
-,TRBJ2-7,TRBV28,-,TGTGCCACCCTTGCGGGGCCCGCGGCGAACTTC,CATLAGPAANF
TRBD1,TRBJ1-6,TRBV5-1,few,TGCGCCAGCAACAGGGGGACAGAGGGTTCACCCCTCCACTTT,CASNRGTEGSPLHF
-,TRBJ2-5,TRBV7-3,-,TGTGCCAGCAGCCCCACTTTGGGCGCGGGCCAAGAGACCCAGTACTTC,CASSPTLGAGQETQYF
-,TRBJ2-5,TRBV20-1,-,TGCAGTGCAGGGGACATAACGTCAGAGACCCAGTACTTC,CSAGDITSETQYF
-,TRBJ2-2,TRBV27,few,TGTGCCAGCAGTTTATGGGGGGATAACACCGGGGAGCTGTTTTTT,CASSLWGDNTGELFF
TRBD1,TRBJ2-3,TRBV13,-,TGTGCCAGGGGTCGACAGGGGGCGCAGACAGATACGCAGTATTTT,CARGRQGAQTDTQYF
-,TRBJ1-2,TRBV20-1,few,TGCAGTGCTAGTGAGGATGGCTACACCTTC,CSASEDGYTF
TRBD2,TRBJ2-3,TRBV4-1,-,TGCGCCAGCAGCCAAGGACTAGCGGGGGGGCCTACGCAGTATTTT,CASSQGLAGGPTQYF
-,TRBJ2-7,TRBV5-5,-,TGTGCCAGCAGCTTGGGATGGGGCCACGAGCAGTACTTC,CASSLGWGHEQYF